The 21 T cell receptor beta chains below all came from one sample that was sequenced in a study of OX40 agonist ivuxolimab in advanced cancers. Measured with immunoSEQ multiplex PCR; TCRdb has only the in-frame clones, and not every one. The table includes about 97,000 clones, about 86% detected once. Here the sequenced sample was CD4+ or CD8+ T cells sorted from blood, taken in a trial of the OX40 agonist ivuxolimab. Receptor source: an adult with an advanced solid tumor such as melanoma, head and neck, liver or kidney cancer.

This chain connects TRBV11-2 to TRBJ1-3; D is uncertain. The CDR3 consists of 12 residues. The germline V and J ends were trimmed by 5 bases and 4 bases, with 6 bases remaining between them. The V gene's germline CDR1 is SGHAT and CDR2 FQNNGV. The CDR3 sequence: CASSLQGNTIYF. The CDR3 region has the DNA TGTGCCAGCAGCCTTCAGGGAAACACCATATATTTT.

The chain uses TRBV19 and TRBJ2-1; D possibly matches TRBD1 or TRBD2 (5 bases each). V lost 4 bases, J lost 6 bases, and 16 bases lay in between. This CDR3 has 15 residues. Looked up from germline, CDR1 is LNHDA and CDR2 is SQIVND (reference sequence). DNA for the CDR3: TGTGCCAGTAGTAACCCTTCGGGGCGAAGCAATGAGCAGTTCTTC. This translates into CASSNPSGRSNEQFF.

CDR3 loop: CASSSPMTPGYVEQFF. CDR3 coding DNA: TGTGCCAGCAGCTCCCCAATGACCCCGGGTTATGTTGAGCAGTTCTTC. This chain links TRBV11-2 with TRBJ2-1; D is unclear. The CDR3 runs 16 residues. Germline V CDR1 and CDR2: SGHAT, FQNNGV. V shed 4 bases and J shed 9 bases, with 22 bases lying between them.

The rearrangement links TRBV30 to TRBJ1-1, with D possibly TRBD1 on 5 matching bases. The CDR3 is 13 residues long. V gave up 0 bases and J gave up 3 bases, with 8 bases separating them. CDR1 and CDR2 from the germline V gene are GTSNPN and SVGIG (reference sequence). CDR3 sequence: CAWSVQGYTEAFF. In nucleotides, the CDR3 is TGTGCCTGGAGTGTTCAGGGTTACACTGAAGCTTTCTTT.

The genes are TRBV7-2 and TRBJ2-5, with D tentatively TRBD2 (5 bases). Trimming removed 8 bases at V and 0 bases at J, with 13 bases between. The CDR3 is 14 amino acids. The germline CDR1 and CDR2 sequences are SGHTA and FQGNSA. The CDR3: CASVPGGYQETQYF. The CDR3 DNA reads TGTGCCAGCGTCCCGGGCGGGTACCAAGAGACCCAGTACTTC.

The V and J genes are TRBV19 and TRBJ1-4; no reliable D call. The CDR3 extends over 14 amino acids. V shed 6 bases and J shed 2 bases, with 10 bases lying between them. The germline V gene has CDR1 LNHDA and CDR2 SQIVND (reference sequence). The chain's CDR3 is CASSRPATNEKLFF. The CDR3 DNA reads TGTGCCAGTAGCCGCCCAGCGACTAATGAAAAACTGTTTTTT.

In DNA form, the CDR3 reads TGTGCCAGCAGTTCCGGACTCCACACGGATACGCAGTATTTT. Translated, it gives CASSSGLHTDTQYF. V usage is TRBV6-5 and J usage is TRBJ2-3; possibly TRBD2 for D (5 bases). CDR1 and CDR2 from the germline V gene are MNHEY and SVGAGI. The CDR3 runs to 14 residues. V was pared by 4 bases and J by 6 bases, with 14 bases between.

This clone has just one count. J is TRBJ1-2 and V is TRBV5-6, with D perhaps matching TRBD1 (6 bases). Germline V CDR1 and CDR2: SGHDT, YYEEEE. CDR3 size: 15 residues. The V gene lost 3 bases and the J gene lost 4 bases, with 16 bases spanning the gap. The CDR3 DNA reads TGTGCCAGCAGCTCCCTTTGGGGGGCGAGCTATGGCTACACCTTC. It is translated as CASSSLWGASYGYTF.

DNA for the CDR3: TGTGCTAGTGGTTTGGTCCCGGGGGTTTCCCAAGAGACCCAGTACTTC. Translation: CASGLVPGVSQETQYF. The chain couples TRBV12-5 to TRBJ2-5; TRBD2 is a possible D gene (6 bases). Germline CDR1 reads LGHNT; CDR2 reads FRNRAP. The ends were cut back, 0 bases at V and 1 base at J, with 12 bases in the middle. The CDR3 is 16 residues long.

The chain recombines TRBV7-9 with TRBJ1-4; TRBD1 matches 7 bases. The V gene's germline CDR1 is SEHNR and CDR2 FQNEAQ (reference sequence). V dropped 4 bases and J dropped 8; count of bases not matched to a gene: 10. CDR3 length equals 15 residues. As DNA, the CDR3 is TGTGCCAGCAGCTCCGACAGGGACTTTCTGGAAAAACTGTTTTTT. It translates to CASSSDRDFLEKLFF.

In nucleotides, the CDR3 is TGTGCCAGCAGCTCTCGACAGGGCTCAGATACGCAGTATTTT. Amino acid sequence: CASSSRQGSDTQYF. The chain has TRBV7-8 and TRBJ2-3, with 7 bases fitting TRBD1. The V gene's germline CDR1 is SGHVS and CDR2 FQNEAQ. The junction had 5 bases not matched to a gene; V was cut back by 4 bases and J by 4 bases. CDR3 length: 14 amino acids.

The gene calls are TRBV30 and TRBJ2-7, with D unresolved. CDR3 size: 13 residues. Per germline, CDR1 GTSNPN and CDR2 SVGIG (reference sequence). Trimming took off 0 bases at V and 4 bases at J, with 10 bases between the two ends. The CDR3 here is CAWSVGVVYEQYF. The DNA of the CDR3 is TGTGCCTGGAGTGTAGGCGTGGTATACGAGCAGTACTTC.

The CDR3 DNA sequence: TGTGCCAGCAGTTTGGTTCCGGGACTGCAAGAGACCCAGTACTTC. Translated: CASSLVPGLQETQYF. This chain connects TRBV27 to TRBJ2-5; D may be TRBD2 (6 bases). The CDR3 consists of 15 residues. Trimming took 3 bases from V and 2 from J, leaving 13 bases between them. CDR1 is MNHEY, CDR2 SMNVEV, per germline (reference sequence).

The chain combines TRBV9 with TRBJ2-1; TRBD1 matches 9 bases. Per the germline V gene, CDR1 is SGDLS and CDR2 is YYNGEE. This CDR3 region has 15 residues. The J segment lost 5 bases and the V segment lost 3 bases, leaving 6 bases of the junction unmatched. CDR3 DNA sequence: TGTGCCAGCAGCGCCGGGACAGGGACTAACAATGAGCAGTTCTTC. As protein: CASSAGTGTNNEQFF.

The chain employs TRBV6-6 and TRBJ1-5; D is unclear. Germline loops: CDR1 MNHNY, CDR2 SVGAGI (reference sequence). Trimming removed 0 bases at V and 0 bases at J, with 3 bases between. The CDR3 is made up of 14 amino acids. The CDR3 DNA follows: TGTGCCAGCAGTTACTCGAGTAGCAATCAGCCCCAGCATTTT. Its translation: CASSYSSSNQPQHF.

The chain combines TRBV4-1 with TRBJ1-1; 8 nucleotides agree with TRBD1. With V trimmed by 4 bases and J by 0 bases, 7 bases remained unmatched. The CDR3 loop spans 16 amino acids. Germline V gene lookup returns CDR1 MGHRA and CDR2 YSYEKL. The CDR3 sequence: CASSRAYRGMNTEAFF. Written as DNA, the CDR3 is TGCGCCAGCAGCCGAGCATACAGGGGGATGAACACTGAAGCTTTCTTT.

CDR3 loop: CASPCYGYTF. For the CDR3, the DNA is TGTGCCAGCCCCTGCTATGGCTACACCTTC. This chain links TRBV27 with TRBJ1-2; D gene ambiguous. The CDR3 has 10 residues. Trimming shortened V by 8 bases and J by 4 bases, and 5 bases separated the two germline ends. Germline V gives CDR1 MNHEY, CDR2 SMNVEV (reference sequence).

This rearrangement joins TRBV6-5 to TRBJ2-7, with D uncertain. Looked up from germline, CDR1 is MNHEY and CDR2 is SVGAGI. The CDR3 has 14 residues. V was shortened by 2 bases and J by 1 base, with 9 bases between the two germline ends. Here the CDR3 reads CASSYAQASYEQYF. The CDR3, as DNA: TGTGCCAGCAGTTACGCCCAGGCGTCCTACGAGCAGTACTTC.

This chain uses TRBV11-2 with TRBJ1-2; no reliable D call. The CDR3 has 12 residues. CDR1 and CDR2 (germline): SGHAT, FQNNGV. Trimming removed 2 bases from V and 6 bases from J, with 7 bases in between. For the CDR3, the DNA is TGTGCCAGCAGCTTATTAGGGAATGGCTACACCTTC. This encodes CASSLLGNGYTF.

This clone has just one count. The V and J genes are TRBV6-6 and TRBJ2-7; no clear D gene. Per the germline V gene, CDR1 is MNHNY and CDR2 is SVGAGI (reference sequence). The CDR3 consists of 15 residues. V was shortened by 5 bases and J by 3 bases, with 17 bases between the two germline ends. The CDR3 region is CASSNFRHGNYEQYF. The CDR3 DNA sequence: TGTGCCAGCAGTAACTTTCGACACGGAAACTACGAGCAGTACTTC.

This chain links TRBV2 with TRBJ2-4, with 12 nucleotides matching TRBD2. The CDR3 covers 15 residues. The germline V gene encodes CDR1 SNHLY and CDR2 FYNNEI. V was clipped by 7 bases and J by 6 bases; unmatched bases: 7. The CDR3 here is CASKRLAGVRNIQYF. The CDR3 coding sequence is TGTGCCAGCAAGAGACTAGCGGGAGTGAGAAACATTCAGTACTTC.